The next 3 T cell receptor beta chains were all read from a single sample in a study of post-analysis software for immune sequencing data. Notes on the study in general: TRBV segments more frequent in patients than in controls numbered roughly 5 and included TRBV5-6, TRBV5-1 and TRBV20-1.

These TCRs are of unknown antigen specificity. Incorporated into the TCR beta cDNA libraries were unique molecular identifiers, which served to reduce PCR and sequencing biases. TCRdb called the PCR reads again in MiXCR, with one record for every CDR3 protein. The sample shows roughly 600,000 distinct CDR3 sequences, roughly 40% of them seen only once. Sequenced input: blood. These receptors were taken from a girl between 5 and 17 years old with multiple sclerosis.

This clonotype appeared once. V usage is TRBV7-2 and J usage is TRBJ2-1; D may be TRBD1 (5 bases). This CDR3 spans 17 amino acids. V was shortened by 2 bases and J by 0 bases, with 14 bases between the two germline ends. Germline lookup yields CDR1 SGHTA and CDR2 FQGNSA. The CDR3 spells CASSLWGRSSSYNEQFF. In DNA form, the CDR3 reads TGTGCCAGCAGCTTATGGGGCAGGAGTTCCTCCTACAATGAGCAGTTCTTC.

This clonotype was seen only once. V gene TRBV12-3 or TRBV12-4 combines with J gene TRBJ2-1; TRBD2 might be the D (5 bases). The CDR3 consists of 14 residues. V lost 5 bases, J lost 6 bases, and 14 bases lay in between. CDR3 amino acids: CASSRVTRGNEQFF. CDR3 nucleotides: TGTGCCAGCAGTCGGGTTACTAGAGGCAATGAGCAGTTCTTC.

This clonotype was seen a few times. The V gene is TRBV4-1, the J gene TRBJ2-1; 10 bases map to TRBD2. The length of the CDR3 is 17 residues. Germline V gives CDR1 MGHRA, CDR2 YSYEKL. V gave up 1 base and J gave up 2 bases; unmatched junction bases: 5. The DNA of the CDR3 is TGCGCCAGCAGCCAAGGGCATAGCGGGGGGACCTACAATGAGCAGTTCTTC. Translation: CASSQGHSGGTYNEQFF.